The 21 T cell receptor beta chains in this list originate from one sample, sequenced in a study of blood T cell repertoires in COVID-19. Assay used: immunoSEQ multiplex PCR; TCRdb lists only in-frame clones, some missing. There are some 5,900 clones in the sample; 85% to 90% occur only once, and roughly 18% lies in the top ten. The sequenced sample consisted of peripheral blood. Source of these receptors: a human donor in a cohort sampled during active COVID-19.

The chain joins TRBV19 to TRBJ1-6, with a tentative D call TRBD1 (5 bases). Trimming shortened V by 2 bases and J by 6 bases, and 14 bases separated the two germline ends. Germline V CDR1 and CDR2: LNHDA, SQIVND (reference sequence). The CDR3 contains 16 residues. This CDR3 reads CASSIRQGEGNSPLHF. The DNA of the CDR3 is TGTGCCAGTAGTATAAGGCAGGGTGAAGGTAATTCACCCCTCCACTTT.

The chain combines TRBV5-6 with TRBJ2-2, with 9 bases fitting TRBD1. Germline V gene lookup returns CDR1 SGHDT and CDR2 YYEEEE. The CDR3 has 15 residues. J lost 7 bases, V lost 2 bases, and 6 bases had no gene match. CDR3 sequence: CASSFGTGLDGELFF. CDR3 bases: TGTGCCAGCAGCTTCGGGACAGGGCTTGACGGGGAGCTGTTTTTT.

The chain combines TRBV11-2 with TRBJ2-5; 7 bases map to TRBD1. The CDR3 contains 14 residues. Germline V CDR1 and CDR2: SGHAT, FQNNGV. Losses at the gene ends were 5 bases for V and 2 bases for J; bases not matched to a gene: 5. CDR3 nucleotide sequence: TGTGCCAGCAGCAAACAGGGGTGGCAAGAGACCCAGTACTTC. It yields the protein CASSKQGWQETQYF.

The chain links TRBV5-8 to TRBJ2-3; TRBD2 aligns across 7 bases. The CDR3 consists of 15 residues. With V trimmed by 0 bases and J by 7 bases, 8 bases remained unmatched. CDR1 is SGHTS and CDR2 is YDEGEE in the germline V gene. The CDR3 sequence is CASSLAGGVGNTQYF. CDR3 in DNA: TGTGCCAGCAGCTTGGCTGGGGGGGTCGGAAATACGCAGTATTTT.

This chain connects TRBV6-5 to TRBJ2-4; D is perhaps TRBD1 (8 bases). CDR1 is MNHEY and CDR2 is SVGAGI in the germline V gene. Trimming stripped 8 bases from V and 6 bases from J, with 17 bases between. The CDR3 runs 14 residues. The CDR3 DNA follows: TGTGCCAGCCGACGGACAGGGAGGGGAAACATTCAGTACTTC. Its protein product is CASRRTGRGNIQYF.

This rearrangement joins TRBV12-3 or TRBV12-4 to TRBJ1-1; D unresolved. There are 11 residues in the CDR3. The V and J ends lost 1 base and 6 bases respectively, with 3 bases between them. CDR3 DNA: TGTGCCAGCAGTTTAGGAGCTGAAGCTTTCTTT. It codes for CASSLGAEAFF.

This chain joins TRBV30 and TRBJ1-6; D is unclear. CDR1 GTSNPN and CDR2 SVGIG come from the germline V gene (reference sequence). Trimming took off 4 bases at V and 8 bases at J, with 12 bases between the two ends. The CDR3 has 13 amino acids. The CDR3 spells CAWTLTTDSPLHF. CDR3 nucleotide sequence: TGTGCCTGGACCCTTACTACGGATTCACCCCTCCACTTT. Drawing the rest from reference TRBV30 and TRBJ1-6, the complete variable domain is SQTIHQWPATLVQPVGSPLSLECTVEGTSNPNLYWYRQAAGRGLQLLFYSVGIGQISSEVPQNLSASRPQDRQFILSSKKLLLSDSGFYLCAWTLTTDSPLHFGNGTRLTVT.

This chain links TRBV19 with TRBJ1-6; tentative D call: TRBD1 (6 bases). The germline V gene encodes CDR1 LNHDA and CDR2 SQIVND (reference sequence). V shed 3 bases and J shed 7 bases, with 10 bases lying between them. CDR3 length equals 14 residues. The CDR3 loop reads CASSIMGTNSPLHF. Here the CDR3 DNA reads TGTGCCAGTAGTATCATGGGGACAAATTCACCCCTCCACTTT. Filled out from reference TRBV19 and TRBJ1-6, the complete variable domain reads DGGITQSPKYLFRKEGQNVTLSCEQNLNHDAMYWYRQDPGQGLRLIYYSQIVNDFQKGDIAEGYSVSREKKESFPLTVTSAQKNPTAFYLCASSIMGTNSPLHFGNGTRLTVT.

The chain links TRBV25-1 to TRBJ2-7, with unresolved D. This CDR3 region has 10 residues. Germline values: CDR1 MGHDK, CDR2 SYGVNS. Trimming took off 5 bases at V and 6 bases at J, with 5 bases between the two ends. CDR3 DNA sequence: TGTGCCAGCAGTCCCAGCGAGCAGTACTTC. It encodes CASSPSEQYF.

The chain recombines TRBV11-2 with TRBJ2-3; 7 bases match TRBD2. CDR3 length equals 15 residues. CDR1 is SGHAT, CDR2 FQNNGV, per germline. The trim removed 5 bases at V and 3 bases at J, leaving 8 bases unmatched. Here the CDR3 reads CASSRRLALTDTQYF. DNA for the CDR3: TGTGCCAGCAGCCGCCGACTAGCCCTAACAGATACGCAGTATTTT.

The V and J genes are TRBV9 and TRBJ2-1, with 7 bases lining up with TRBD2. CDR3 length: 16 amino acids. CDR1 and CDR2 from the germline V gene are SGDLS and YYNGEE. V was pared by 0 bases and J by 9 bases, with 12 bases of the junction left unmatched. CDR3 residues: CASSVALAAGNIEQFF. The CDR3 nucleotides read TGTGCCAGCAGCGTAGCCCTGGCAGCGGGAAATATTGAGCAGTTCTTC.

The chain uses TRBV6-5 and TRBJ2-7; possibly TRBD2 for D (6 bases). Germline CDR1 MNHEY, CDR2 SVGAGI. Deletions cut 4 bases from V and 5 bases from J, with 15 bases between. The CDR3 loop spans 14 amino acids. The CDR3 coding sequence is TGTGCCAGCAGTTTGGAGGGGCGAGGGCACGAGCAGTACTTC. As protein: CASSLEGRGHEQYF.

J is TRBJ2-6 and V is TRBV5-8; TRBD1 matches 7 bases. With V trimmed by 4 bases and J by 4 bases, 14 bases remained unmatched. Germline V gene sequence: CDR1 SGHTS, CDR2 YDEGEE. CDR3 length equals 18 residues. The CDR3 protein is CASSLEAGGWKGANVLTF. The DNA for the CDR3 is TGTGCCAGCAGCCTGGAGGCAGGGGGTTGGAAGGGGGCCAACGTCCTGACTTTC.

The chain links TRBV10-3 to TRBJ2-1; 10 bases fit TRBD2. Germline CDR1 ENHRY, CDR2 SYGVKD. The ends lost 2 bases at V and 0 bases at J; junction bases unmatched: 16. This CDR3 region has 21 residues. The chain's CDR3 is CAISETAGLAGGPSSYNEQFF. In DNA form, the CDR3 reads TGTGCCATCAGTGAGACGGCGGGGTTAGCGGGGGGACCGAGCTCCTACAATGAGCAGTTCTTC.

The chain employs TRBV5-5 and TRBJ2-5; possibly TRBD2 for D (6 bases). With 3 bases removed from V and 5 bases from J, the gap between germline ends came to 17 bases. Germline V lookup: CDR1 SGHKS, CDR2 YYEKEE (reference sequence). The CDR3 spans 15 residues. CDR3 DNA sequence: TGTGCCAGCAGCTCTACCCGGGTTGGGGGGGAGACCCAGTACTTC. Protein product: CASSSTRVGGETQYF.

CDR3 in amino acids: CASSPVDGIETQYF. The DNA for the CDR3 is TGTGCCAGCTCACCAGTCGACGGGATAGAGACCCAGTACTTC. J is TRBJ2-5 and V is TRBV18, with D possibly TRBD2 on 5 matching bases. The CDR3 extends over 14 amino acids. Between the trimmed V and J ends, which lost 2 bases and 4 bases, there was a span of 11 bases. Germline loops: CDR1 KGHSH, CDR2 LQKENI.

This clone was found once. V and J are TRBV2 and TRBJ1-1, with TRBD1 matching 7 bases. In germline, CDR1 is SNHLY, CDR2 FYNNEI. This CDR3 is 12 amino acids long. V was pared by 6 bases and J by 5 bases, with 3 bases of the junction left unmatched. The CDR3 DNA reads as TGTGCCAGCAGCGACAGGGAGACTGAAGCTTTCTTT. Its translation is CASSDRETEAFF.

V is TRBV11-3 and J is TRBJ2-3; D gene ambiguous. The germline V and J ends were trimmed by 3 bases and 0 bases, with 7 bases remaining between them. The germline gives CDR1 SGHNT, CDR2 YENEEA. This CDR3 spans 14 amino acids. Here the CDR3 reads CASSFRQSTDTQYF. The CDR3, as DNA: TGTGCCAGCAGCTTCAGGCAGAGCACAGATACGCAGTATTTT. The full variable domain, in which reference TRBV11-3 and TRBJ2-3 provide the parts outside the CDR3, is EAGVVQSPRYKIIEKKQPVAFWCNPISGHNTLYWYLQNLGQGPELLIRYENEEAVDDSQLPKDRFSAERLKGVDSTLKIQPAELGDSAVYLCASSFRQSTDTQYFGPGTRLTVL.

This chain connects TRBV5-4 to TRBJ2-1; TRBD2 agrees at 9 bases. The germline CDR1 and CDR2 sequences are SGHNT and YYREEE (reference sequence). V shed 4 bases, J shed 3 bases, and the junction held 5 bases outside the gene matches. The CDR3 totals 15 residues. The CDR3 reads CASSLGGGGYNEQFF. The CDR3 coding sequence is TGTGCCAGCAGCCTGGGCGGGGGGGGCTACAATGAGCAGTTCTTC.

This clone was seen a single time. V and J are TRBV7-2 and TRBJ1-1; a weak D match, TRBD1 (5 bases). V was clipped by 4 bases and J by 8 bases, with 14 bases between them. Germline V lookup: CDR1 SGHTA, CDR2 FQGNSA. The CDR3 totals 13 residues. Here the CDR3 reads CASSSRRQGEAFF. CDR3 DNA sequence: TGTGCCAGCAGCTCACGAAGGCAGGGAGAAGCTTTCTTT.

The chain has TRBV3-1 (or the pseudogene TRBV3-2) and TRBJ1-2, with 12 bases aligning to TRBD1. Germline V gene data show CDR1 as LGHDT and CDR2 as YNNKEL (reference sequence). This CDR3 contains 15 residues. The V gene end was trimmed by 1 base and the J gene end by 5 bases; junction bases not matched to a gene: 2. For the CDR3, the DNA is TGTGCCAGCAGCCAAGGGGACAGGGGGCATTATGGCTACACCTTC. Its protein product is CASSQGDRGHYGYTF.